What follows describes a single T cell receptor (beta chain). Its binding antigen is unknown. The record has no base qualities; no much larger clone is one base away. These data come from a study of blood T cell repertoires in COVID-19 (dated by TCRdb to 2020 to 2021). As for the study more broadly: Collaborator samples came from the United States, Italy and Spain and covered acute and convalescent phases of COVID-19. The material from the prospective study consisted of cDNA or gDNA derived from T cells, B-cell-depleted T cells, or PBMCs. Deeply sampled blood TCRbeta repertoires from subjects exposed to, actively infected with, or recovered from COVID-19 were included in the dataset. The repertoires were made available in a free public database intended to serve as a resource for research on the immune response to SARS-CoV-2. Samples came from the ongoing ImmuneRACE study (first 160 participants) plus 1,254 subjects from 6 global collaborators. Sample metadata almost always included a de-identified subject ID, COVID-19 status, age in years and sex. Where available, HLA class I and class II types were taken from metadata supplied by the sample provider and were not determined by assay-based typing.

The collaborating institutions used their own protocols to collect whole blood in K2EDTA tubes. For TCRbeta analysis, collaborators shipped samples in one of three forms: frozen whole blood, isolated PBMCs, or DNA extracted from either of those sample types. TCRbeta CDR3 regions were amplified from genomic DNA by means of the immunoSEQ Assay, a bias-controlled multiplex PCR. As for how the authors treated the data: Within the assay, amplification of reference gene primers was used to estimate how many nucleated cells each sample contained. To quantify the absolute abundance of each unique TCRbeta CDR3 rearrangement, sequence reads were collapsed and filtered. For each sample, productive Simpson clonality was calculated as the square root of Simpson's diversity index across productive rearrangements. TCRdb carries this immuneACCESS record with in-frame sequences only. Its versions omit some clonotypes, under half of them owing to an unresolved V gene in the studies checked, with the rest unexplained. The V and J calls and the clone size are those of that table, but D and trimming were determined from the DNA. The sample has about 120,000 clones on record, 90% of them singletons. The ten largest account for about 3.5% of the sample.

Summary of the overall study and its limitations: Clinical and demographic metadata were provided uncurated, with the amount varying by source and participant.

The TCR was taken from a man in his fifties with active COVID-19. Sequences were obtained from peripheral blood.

The CDR3 protein is CASSVGGGGQETQYF. The DNA sequence is TGTGCCAGCAGCGTAGGCGGCGGGGGGCAAGAGACCCAGTACTTC. The sequence links TRBV9 to TRBJ2-5; the central 8 bases match TRBD2. The CDR3 holds 15 amino acids from the cysteine to the phenylalanine. CDR3 DNA is the only sequence kept; it has 45 bases, read in frame from the first base. Taken from the germline V gene, the CDR1 and CDR2 loops are SGDLS and YYNGEE. The V end gives up 0 bases and the J end 2 bases, leaving 3 bases in the junction not matched to a gene. The full variable domain, completed from the reference TRBV9 and TRBJ2-5 proteins outside the CDR3, reads DSGVTQTPKHLITATGQRVTLRCSPRSGDLSVYWYQQSLDQGLQFLIQYYNGEERAKGNILERFSAQQFPDLHSELNLSSLELGDSALYFCASSVGGGGQETQYFGPGTRLLVL.